Presented here are 32 T cell receptor beta chains from one specimen sequenced in a study of radiotherapy plus CTLA-4 blockade in lung cancer (dated by TCRdb to 2016 to 2019). Receptors were amplified or captured by the immunoSEQ multiplex PCR assay. TCRdb stores this immuneACCESS table with in-frame sequences only. Part of the clones is absent; in the studies checked, under half of the shortfall reflects unresolved V genes, and no reason is known for the rest. In all, the sample holds some 38,000 clones, and over 65% of those were seen once. The top ten hold 8.9% of the sample. Here the sequenced sample was peripheral blood, taken from a patient treated with radiotherapy plus ipilimumab. These receptors originate from a human donor with non-small cell lung cancer who had stable disease on radiotherapy plus ipilimumab.

V and J are TRBV27 and TRBJ1-1; D possibly corresponds to TRBD1 (5 bases). CDR3 length: 14 residues. With 7 bases removed from V and 10 bases from J, the gap between germline ends came to 22 bases. CDR1 MNHEY and CDR2 SMNVEV come from the germline V gene (reference sequence). CDR3 region: CASTRSPAGGRAFF. The DNA of the CDR3 is TGTGCCAGCACCCGGTCCCCGGCGGGGGGACGAGCTTTCTTT.

About this clone itself: At one of its ends the junction is not consistent with the germline gene, which may arise from a read error. The identical CDR3 is also encoded by other nucleotide sequences in the sample. V and J are TRBV4-2 and TRBJ2-6, with D tentatively TRBD1 (5 bases). Germline CDR1 is LGHNA and CDR2 is YNFKEQ. The CDR3 sequence is 16 residues long. In nucleotides, the CDR3 is TGTGCCAGCAGCCCCTCACTGGGCTCTGGGGCCAACGTCCTGACCTTC. It specifies CASSPSLGSGANVLTF.

The CDR3 loop reads CASSLAGATYEQYF. DNA for the CDR3: TGTGCCAGCAGTTTAGCGGGGGCGACCTACGAGCAGTACTTC. The chain uses TRBV6-5 and TRBJ2-7; the match to TRBD2 covers 9 bases. Germline trimming cut 4 bases from V and 2 bases from J; bases unmatched to any gene: 3. Per germline, CDR1 MNHEY and CDR2 SVGAGI. The CDR3 length is 14 residues.

The chain couples TRBV19 to TRBJ1-1, with D possibly matching TRBD1 (5 bases). CDR3 length: 16 residues. Trimming shortened V by 1 base and J by 1 base, and 13 bases separated the two germline ends. The germline V gene encodes CDR1 LNHDA and CDR2 SQIVND (reference sequence). CDR3 DNA: TGTGCCAGTAGTATAGCGGCAGGGTTAAGGAACACTGAAGCTTTCTTT. It codes for CASSIAAGLRNTEAFF.

In the case of this clone: A read error may explain this, as a much larger clone is one base away. The V call is TRBV25-1, the J call TRBJ1-5, with unresolved D. This CDR3 is built from 13 residues. The germline V and J ends were trimmed by 5 bases and 2 bases, with 7 bases remaining between them. Germline V CDR1 and CDR2: MGHDK, SYGVNS. In DNA, the CDR3 is TGTGCCAGCAGTTACGACGGCAATCAGCCCCAGCATTTT. This codes for CASSYDGNQPQHF.

The chain joins TRBV5-1 to TRBJ1-4, with D maybe TRBD1 (6 bases). From germline, CDR1 is SGHRS and CDR2 YFSETQ. There are 17 residues in the CDR3. V lost 0 bases to trimming and J lost 2 bases, with 14 bases between them. The CDR3: CASSLGTWGATNEKLFF. CDR3 DNA: TGCGCCAGCAGCTTGGGGACTTGGGGGGCGACTAATGAAAAACTGTTTTTT.

The V call is TRBV7-2, the J call TRBJ1-2; 9 bases agree with TRBD1. V was pared by 0 bases and J by 9 bases, with 5 bases of the junction left unmatched. Germline V gives CDR1 SGHTA, CDR2 FQGNSA. The CDR3 is made up of 14 amino acids. As DNA, the CDR3 is TGTGCCAGCAGCTTAGCGAGACAGGGGGAAAGCTACACCTTC. Its protein is CASSLARQGESYTF. Full variable domain (rest looked up from reference TRBV7-2 and TRBJ1-2): GAGVSQSPSNKVTEKGKDVELRCDPISGHTALYWYRQSLGQGLEFLIYFQGNSAPDKSGLPSDRFSAERTGGSVSTLTIQRTQQEDSAVYLCASSLARQGESYTFGSGTRLTVV.

V is TRBV7-2 and J is TRBJ1-5, with D perhaps matching TRBD1 (6 bases). CDR3 length: 15 residues. Germline loops: CDR1 SGHTA, CDR2 FQGNSA. Deletions cut 3 bases from V and 8 bases from J, with 17 bases between. DNA for the CDR3: TGTGCCAGCAGCTTGGACAGTGCCGCGGGGGAGCCCCAGCATTTT. Protein product: CASSLDSAAGEPQHF. The full variable domain, completed using reference TRBV7-2 and TRBJ1-5, is GAGVSQSPSNKVTEKGKDVELRCDPISGHTALYWYRQSLGQGLEFLIYFQGNSAPDKSGLPSDRFSAERTGGSVSTLTIQRTQQEDSAVYLCASSLDSAAGEPQHFGDGTRLSIL.

The genes are TRBV28 and TRBJ1-6, with 9 bases fitting TRBD1. The CDR3 has 15 residues. Germline V gene lookup returns CDR1 MDHEN and CDR2 SYDVKM. Trimming removed 3 bases from V and 9 bases from J; junction bases left unmatched: 6. The CDR3 region has the DNA TGTGCCAGCAGTTTTAAACAGGGGGCCGCTTCACCCCTCCACTTT. Translation gives CASSFKQGAASPLHF. Full variable domain (rest looked up from reference TRBV28 and TRBJ1-6): DVKVTQSSRYLVKRTGEKVFLECVQDMDHENMFWYRQDPGLGLRLIYFSYDVKMKEKGDIPEGYSVSREKKERFSLILESASTNQTSMYLCASSFKQGAASPLHFGNGTRLTVT.

This clone showed up just once. The chain links TRBV9 to TRBJ2-1, with TRBD2 identical over 9 bases. Germline V gene lookup returns CDR1 SGDLS and CDR2 YYNGEE. The CDR3 sequence is 17 residues long. Trimming at V came to 4 bases and at J to 1 base, leaving 9 bases not matched to a gene. As DNA, the CDR3 is TGTGCCAGCAGCCCCGGTGTAAGCGGGGGGTCCTACAATGAGCAGTTCTTC. This translates into CASSPGVSGGSYNEQFF.

The rearrangement joins TRBV9 to TRBJ1-1; perhaps TRBD1 as D (5 bases). CDR1 SGDLS and CDR2 YYNGEE come from the germline V gene. Trimming cost V 4 bases and J 3 bases, with 13 bases left between them. The CDR3 has 14 residues. The CDR3 reads CASSLLRGDTEAFF. The CDR3 DNA reads as TGTGCCAGCAGCCTACTTCGAGGGGACACTGAAGCTTTCTTT.

CDR3 amino acids: CASTEGGGYTGELFF. CDR3 bases: TGTGCCAGCACCGAAGGGGGGGGCTACACCGGGGAGCTGTTTTTT. This chain links TRBV9 with TRBJ2-2; D is perhaps TRBD2 (7 bases). CDR3 length equals 15 residues. Looked up from germline, CDR1 is SGDLS and CDR2 is YYNGEE. The ends were cut back, 6 bases at V and 3 bases at J, with 15 bases in the middle.

The rearrangement links TRBV18 to TRBJ2-1; TRBD2 agrees at 8 bases. J was trimmed by 7 bases and V by 0 bases; bases with no gene match: 11. From germline, CDR1 is KGHSH and CDR2 LQKENI. The CDR3 is made up of 17 amino acids. The CDR3 DNA reads TGTGCCAGCTCACCACCTTTATCCGGGGGGGATCTGAATGAGCAGTTCTTC. Residues: CASSPPLSGGDLNEQFF.

CDR3 sequence reads: CASSFPNRSRGQVHSGNTIYF. CDR3 nucleotides: TGTGCCAGCAGCTTTCCCAATCGTTCGAGGGGACAGGTCCACTCTGGAAACACCATATATTTT. The chain is built from TRBV7-8 and TRBJ1-3; 8 bases line up with TRBD1. This CDR3 is built from 21 residues. The germline V gene has CDR1 SGHVS and CDR2 FQNEAQ. V was pared by 3 bases and J by 0 bases, with 19 bases of the junction left unmatched.

The gene calls are TRBV2 and TRBJ2-1; possible D gene TRBD1, 7 bases. Germline CDR1 reads SNHLY; CDR2 reads FYNNEI. The ends were cut back, 8 bases at V and 4 bases at J, with 18 bases in the middle. The CDR3 runs 15 residues. CDR3 bases: TGTGCCAGCCTGGATTGGACAGGACTATACAATGAGCAGTTCTTC. This sequence encodes CASLDWTGLYNEQFF.

The CDR3 region has the DNA TGCGCCAGCAGCTCGACAGGGGCTGAGCAAGAGACCCAGTACTTC. The encoded protein is CASSSTGAEQETQYF. The V and J genes are TRBV5-1 and TRBJ2-5, with TRBD1 identical over 8 bases. CDR3 length: 15 amino acids. The J segment lost 2 bases and the V segment lost 3 bases, leaving 6 bases of the junction unmatched. The germline gives CDR1 SGHRS, CDR2 YFSETQ.

The rearrangement joins TRBV6-1 to TRBJ1-1; 7 nucleotides match TRBD1. The V and J ends lost 4 bases and 1 base, in that order; junction bases with no gene match: 9. CDR1 is MNHNS and CDR2 is SASEGT in the germline V gene. The CDR3 consists of 16 residues. CDR3 residues: CASSVRGFDRNTEAFF. The DNA of the CDR3 is TGTGCCAGCAGTGTCAGGGGGTTTGACCGGAACACTGAAGCTTTCTTT.

This clone showed up just a few times. The V gene is TRBV19, the J gene TRBJ1-2; a weak D match, TRBD1 (5 bases). Trimming stripped 9 bases from V and 4 bases from J, with 12 bases between. The CDR3 runs to 12 residues. Germline values: CDR1 LNHDA, CDR2 SQIVND (reference sequence). CDR3 protein: CASQTELYGYTF. For the CDR3, the DNA is TGTGCCAGCCAGACAGAACTCTATGGCTACACCTTC. The entire variable domain, with the rest obtained from reference TRBV19 and TRBJ1-2, is as follows: DGGITQSPKYLFRKEGQNVTLSCEQNLNHDAMYWYRQDPGQGLRLIYYSQIVNDFQKGDIAEGYSVSREKKESFPLTVTSAQKNPTAFYLCASQTELYGYTFGSGTRLTVV.

By share, this clone ranks as medium-sized. The CDR3 here is CASSGGGTDTQYF. The CDR3 coding sequence is TGCGCCAGCAGCGGCGGGGGGACAGATACGCAGTATTTT. The gene calls are TRBV5-1 and TRBJ2-3; 8 bases line up with TRBD2. This CDR3 is built from 13 residues. CDR1 is SGHRS and CDR2 is YFSETQ in the germline V gene. The J segment lost 3 bases and the V segment lost 4 bases, leaving 1 base of the junction unmatched.

This chain joins TRBV5-1 and TRBJ2-7; 13 nucleotides match TRBD2. This CDR3 region has 18 residues. After removal of 0 bases from V and 3 bases from J, the junction contained 9 bases not matched to a gene. The germline V gene has CDR1 SGHRS and CDR2 YFSETQ. CDR3 sequence (DNA): TGCGCCAGCAGCTTGGTCCCGGGACTAGCGGGGCTCGGCTACGAGCAGTACTTC. Amino acids: CASSLVPGLAGLGYEQYF.

This rearrangement joins TRBV19 to TRBJ1-5; TRBD1 agrees at 7 bases. V lost 5 bases, J lost 2 bases, and 6 bases stayed unmatched. Germline assignment: CDR1 LNHDA and CDR2 SQIVND (reference sequence). The CDR3 covers 15 residues. The CDR3 DNA follows: TGTGCCAGTAGTGACAGGGCTACGGGCAATCAGCCCCAGCATTTT. This sequence encodes CASSDRATGNQPQHF.

The chain recombines TRBV7-6 with TRBJ1-1, with TRBD1 matching 9 bases. The CDR3 contains 15 residues. Trimming at V came to 2 bases and at J to 4 bases, leaving 5 bases not matched to a gene. The germline gives CDR1 SGHVS, CDR2 FNYEAQ. The CDR3 nucleotides read TGTGCCAGCAGCTTACTCGGGACAGGGACCACTGAAGCTTTCTTT. Translating gives CASSLLGTGTTEAFF.

CDR3 in DNA: TGTGCCAGCAGTGTGTCCGGGAACACTGAAGCTTTCTTT. Residues: CASSVSGNTEAFF. V gene TRBV2 combines with J gene TRBJ1-1; D is unclear. Trimming stripped 4 bases from V and 1 base from J, with 7 bases between. Germline lookup yields CDR1 SNHLY and CDR2 FYNNEI. CDR3 length equals 13 residues.

The V and J genes are TRBV28 and TRBJ1-1; 9 positions match TRBD1. Germline V gene sequence: CDR1 MDHEN, CDR2 SYDVKM. V shed 5 bases, J shed 0 bases, and the junction held 4 bases outside the gene matches. The CDR3 runs to 15 residues. The CDR3 region is CASSTTGGLNTEAFF. The CDR3 DNA is TGTGCCAGCAGTACGACAGGGGGGTTGAACACTGAAGCTTTCTTT.

The V gene is TRBV10-3, the J gene TRBJ1-5; no reliable D call. There are 15 residues in the CDR3. Germline V gene lookup returns CDR1 ENHRY and CDR2 SYGVKD. Trimming cost V 5 bases and J 0 bases, with 11 bases left between them. CDR3 in amino acids: CAISKTYNSNQPQHF. CDR3 DNA sequence: TGTGCCATCAGTAAGACCTACAATAGCAATCAGCCCCAGCATTTT.

Points on this clone: Germline is not matched at one junction end, which may reflect a read error. The rearrangement joins TRBV13 to TRBJ2-7; D may match TRBD1 or TRBD2 (6 bases each). The CDR3 is 14 residues long. Germline values: CDR1 PRHDT, CDR2 FYEKMQ (reference sequence). The DNA of the CDR3 is TGTGCCAGCAGCGTAGGGGGGTACGGTCACGAGCAGTACTTC. Residues: CASSVGGYGHEQYF.

The chain joins TRBV5-4 to TRBJ2-4; TRBD2 is a possible D gene (5 bases). V lost 4 bases, J lost 7 bases, and 15 bases lay in between. The CDR3 is 14 residues long. Germline V lookup: CDR1 SGHNT, CDR2 YYREEE (reference sequence). CDR3 coding DNA: TGTGCCAGCAGCCTCCCTGGGGAGCGGAACATTCAGTACTTC. Translating it yields CASSLPGERNIQYF.

This clone came up a few times. The V gene is TRBV7-9, the J gene TRBJ2-7, with 9 bases aligning to TRBD1. This CDR3 comprises 11 residues. The V and J ends lost 1 base and 12 bases, in that order; junction bases with no gene match: 1. The V gene's germline CDR1 is SEHNR and CDR2 FQNEAQ (reference sequence). DNA for the CDR3: TGTGCCAGCAGCTTAGGACAGGGGGTGTACGTC. Its protein is CASSLGQGVYV.

In DNA, the CDR3 is TGTGCCAGCAGCCAAGCGAGATCCTACTACGAGCAGTACTTC. This gives the protein CASSQARSYYEQYF. V and J are TRBV6-5 and TRBJ2-7; the D is unclear. Germline CDR1 reads MNHEY; CDR2 reads SVGAGI. Trimming left V 6 bases short and J 3 bases short, with 15 bases between. There are 14 residues in the CDR3.

The chain joins TRBV5-5 to TRBJ1-1; possibly TRBD1 for D (6 bases). Trimming took off 4 bases at V and 1 base at J, with 11 bases between the two ends. The CDR3 extends over 14 amino acids. Germline assignment: CDR1 SGHKS and CDR2 YYEKEE (reference sequence). CDR3 DNA: TGTGCCAGCAGCCGGTGGGGGGCGAACACTGAAGCTTTCTTT. Protein sequence: CASSRWGANTEAFF.

The rearrangement links TRBV2 to TRBJ1-1, with 7 bases aligning to TRBD1. The germline V gene has CDR1 SNHLY and CDR2 FYNNEI. V lost 6 bases to trimming and J lost 6 bases; unmatched junction nucleotides: 7. There are 13 residues in the CDR3. The CDR3 bases are TGTGCCAGCAGAGGAGGGGGCTGGGCTGAAGCTTTCTTT. Encoded protein: CASRGGGWAEAFF.

The genes are TRBV6-1 and TRBJ1-1; 7 nucleotides match TRBD1. The V segment lost 8 bases and the J segment 3 bases; nucleotides outside the gene matches: 9. CDR3 length: 14 residues. Germline V gene sequence: CDR1 MNHNS, CDR2 SASEGT. The CDR3 is CASLKGRGDTEAFF. DNA for the CDR3: TGTGCCAGCTTAAAGGGCAGGGGGGACACTGAAGCTTTCTTT.